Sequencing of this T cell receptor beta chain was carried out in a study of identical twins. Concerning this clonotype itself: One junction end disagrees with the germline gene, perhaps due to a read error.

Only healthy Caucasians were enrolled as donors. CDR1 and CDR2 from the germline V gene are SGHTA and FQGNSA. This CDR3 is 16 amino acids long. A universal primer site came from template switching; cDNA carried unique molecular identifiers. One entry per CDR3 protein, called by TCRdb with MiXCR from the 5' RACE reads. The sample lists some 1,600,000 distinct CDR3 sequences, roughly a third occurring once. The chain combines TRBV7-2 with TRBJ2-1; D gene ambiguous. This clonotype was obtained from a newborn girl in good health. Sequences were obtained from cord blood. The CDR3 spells CVSSKSPDFSYNEQFF. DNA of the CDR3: TGTGTCAGCAGCAAGTCGCCCGACTTCTCCTACAATGAGCAGTTCTTC.